The 19 T cell receptor beta chains below were found in one sample sequenced in a study of shared clonotypes between healthy human individuals. The data were produced by immunoSEQ multiplex PCR, yet TCRdb's version contains in-frame clones alone and is incomplete. The sample has about 2 million clones; roughly 94% are singletons. Sequencing input: naive CD4+ T cells sorted from blood. The sample's subset: CD45RA+ positively selected. The receptor source for this set is a man in his late teens or twenties in good health.

This chain's CDR3 is CASRHSPSSSNQPQHF. The CDR3 DNA is TGTGCCAGCAGGCACTCTCCCAGCAGTAGCAATCAGCCCCAGCATTTT. The chain links TRBV21-1 to TRBJ1-5. TRBV21-1 corresponds to a pseudogene. The CDR3 sequence is 16 residues long.

The gene calls are TRBV5-7 and TRBJ2-5; D is possibly TRBD1 or TRBD2 (5 bases each). TRBV5-7 is an ORF, with its function uncertain. The CDR3 spans 17 residues. Deletions cut 2 bases from V and 4 bases from J, with 21 bases between. CDR3 nucleotide sequence: TGTGCCAGCAGCTTCCCGGGACGTTGGGAATTAGTAGAGACCCAGTACTTC. Amino acids: CASSFPGRWELVETQYF.

As DNA, the CDR3 is TGTGCCTGGGAGGGGATAGCTAGAGAGACCCAGTACTTC. It encodes CAWEGIARETQYF. The chain combines TRBV30 with TRBJ2-5; D may match TRBD1 or TRBD2 (5 bases each). Per germline, CDR1 GTSNPN and CDR2 SVGIG (reference sequence). With 5 bases removed from V and 4 bases from J, the gap between germline ends came to 14 bases. There are 13 residues in the CDR3.

V and J are TRBV5-1 and TRBJ2-3; D is undetermined. The germline gives CDR1 SGHRS, CDR2 YFSETQ. The ends were cut back, 0 bases at V and 2 bases at J, with 7 bases in the middle. The CDR3 has 14 amino acids. In DNA, the CDR3 is TGCGCCAGCAGCTTGGGACCTCCCACAGATACGCAGTATTTT. Its protein is CASSLGPPTDTQYF.

This rearrangement joins TRBV28 to TRBJ2-4, with D hard to call. Germline CDR1 is MDHEN and CDR2 is SYDVKM. The ends were cut back, 3 bases at V and 0 bases at J, with 3 bases in the middle. This CDR3 contains 13 residues. CDR3 coding DNA: TGTGCCAGCAGTTTCTCAGCCAAAAACATTCAGTACTTC. This translates into CASSFSAKNIQYF.

J is TRBJ2-3 and V is TRBV10-2, with D maybe TRBD1 (6 bases). This CDR3 contains 14 residues. Trimming took off 0 bases at V and 5 bases at J, with 9 bases between the two ends. Germline CDR1 reads WSHSY; CDR2 reads SAAADI. The CDR3 nucleotides read TGCGCCAGCAGTGAGTCCAGGGGCGTAGATACGCAGTATTTT. This codes for CASSESRGVDTQYF.

A remark on this clone: A junction boundary mismatches the germline segment, possibly from a read error. V is TRBV4-2 and J is TRBJ2-4; TRBD1 might be the D (6 bases). This CDR3 comprises 12 residues. CDR1 and CDR2 from the germline V gene are LGHNA and YNFKEQ. The CDR3 nucleotides are TGTGCCAGCAGCCAAGATTACAGGGATTTCGTTTTC. Translation: CASSQDYRDFVF.

The chain recombines TRBV9 with TRBJ1-5; maybe TRBD1 (5 bases). This CDR3 region has 14 residues. CDR1 and CDR2 from the germline V gene are SGDLS and YYNGEE. Trimming removed 1 base from V and 5 bases from J, with 10 bases in between. CDR3 DNA sequence: TGTGCCAGCAGCGTATCAGGGAATGATCAGCCCCAGCATTTT. Residues: CASSVSGNDQPQHF.

The J gene is TRBJ2-3, the V gene TRBV11-2, with 7 bases fitting TRBD1. CDR1 is SGHAT, CDR2 FQNNGV, per germline. With 5 bases clipped from V and 1 base from J, the junction kept 6 bases outside the gene matches. The CDR3 is 15 amino acids. In DNA, the CDR3 is TGTGCCAGCAGCCCCCAAGGGACAGGCACAGATACGCAGTATTTT. It yields the protein CASSPQGTGTDTQYF.

This clone came up once. The sample has other DNA sequences that encode this CDR3 too. The rearrangement links TRBV5-4 to TRBJ1-5; a possible D gene is TRBD1 (5 bases). With 0 bases removed from V and 2 bases from J, the gap between germline ends came to 9 bases. The CDR3 is 15 amino acids. In germline, CDR1 is SGHNT, CDR2 YYREEE (reference sequence). The CDR3 is CASSLGGSGNQPQHF. CDR3 DNA sequence: TGTGCCAGCAGCTTGGGGGGGTCTGGCAATCAGCCCCAGCATTTT.

The CDR3 spells CASRGTGGPYEQYF. The CDR3 DNA follows: TGTGCCAGCAGGGGGACAGGAGGCCCCTACGAGCAGTACTTC. The V call is TRBV6-1, the J call TRBJ2-7; 8 positions match TRBD1. In germline, CDR1 is MNHNS, CDR2 SASEGT. There are 14 residues in the CDR3. Unmatched junction bases numbered 6, after V lost 6 bases and J lost 2 bases.

This chain joins TRBV5-4 and TRBJ1-1; a possible D gene is TRBD1 (6 bases). The CDR3 extends over 13 amino acids. V shed 5 bases and J shed 4 bases, with 12 bases lying between them. Germline V gene data show CDR1 as SGHNT and CDR2 as YYREEE (reference sequence). Written as DNA, the CDR3 is TGTGCCAGCAGAGGGGGGGCAACCACTGAAGCTTTCTTT. Encoded protein: CASRGGATTEAFF. The whole variable domain, filled in from reference TRBV5-4 and TRBJ1-1, reads ETGVTQSPTHLIKTRGQQVTLRCSSQSGHNTVSWYQQALGQGPQFIFQYYREEENGRGNFPPRFSGLQFPNYSSELNVNALELDDSALYLCASRGGATTEAFFGQGTRLTVV.

This clone was seen once. The chain carries TRBV2 and TRBJ2-7; D possibly uses TRBD1 or TRBD2 (6 bases each). The CDR3 extends over 15 amino acids. V shed 7 bases and J shed 0 bases, with 16 bases lying between them. The germline gives CDR1 SNHLY, CDR2 FYNNEI. The CDR3, as DNA: TGTGCCAGCAAGAGGGGGGACGGGAGCTCCTACGAGCAGTACTTC. As protein: CASKRGDGSSYEQYF.

A word on this clone: Within the sample, other DNA sequences also encode this same CDR3. V gene TRBV9 combines with J gene TRBJ2-7; the D is unclear. CDR3 length: 14 amino acids. Germline values: CDR1 SGDLS, CDR2 YYNGEE. V dropped 0 bases and J dropped 0 bases, with 7 bases sitting between them. CDR3 sequence: CASSVEGSSYEQYF. The CDR3 DNA reads as TGTGCCAGCAGCGTAGAAGGCAGCTCCTACGAGCAGTACTTC.

The chain couples TRBV18 to TRBJ2-1; D gene ambiguous. This CDR3 is built from 13 residues. V lost 2 bases and J lost 5, with 7 bases in between. The germline V gene has CDR1 KGHSH and CDR2 LQKENI. The CDR3 DNA reads TGTGCCAGCTCACCAAGACTGGACAATGAGCAGTTCTTC. This translates into CASSPRLDNEQFF. The whole variable domain, filled in from reference TRBV18 and TRBJ2-1, reads NAGVMQNPRHLVRRRGQEARLRCSPMKGHSHVYWYRQLPEEGLKFMVYLQKENIIDESGMPKERFSAEFPKEGPSILRIQQVVRGDSAAYFCASSPRLDNEQFFGPGTRLTVL.

This chain joins TRBV11-2 and TRBJ2-5; 7 nucleotides agree with TRBD2. CDR1 SGHAT and CDR2 FQNNGV come from the germline V gene. V lost 4 bases to trimming and J lost 5 bases; unmatched junction nucleotides: 7. The CDR3 loop spans 14 amino acids. This chain's CDR3 is CASSSSSGGETQYF. CDR3 DNA: TGTGCCAGCAGCTCCTCTTCCGGGGGGGAGACCCAGTACTTC.

As concerns this clone: This same CDR3 is encoded by further DNA sequences in the sample. The chain employs TRBV5-1 and TRBJ1-5, with D possibly TRBD1 on 5 matching bases. The CDR3 runs 15 residues. Trimming shortened V by 0 bases and J by 0 bases, and 7 bases separated the two germline ends. Germline assignment: CDR1 SGHRS and CDR2 YFSETQ. The CDR3 loop reads CASSLEGDSNQPQHF. The DNA for the CDR3 is TGCGCCAGCAGCTTGGAAGGGGATAGCAATCAGCCCCAGCATTTT.

About this clone itself: Other DNA sequences in the sample encode the same CDR3. This chain joins TRBV10-3 and TRBJ1-3; the D is unclear. Germline V gene data show CDR1 as ENHRY and CDR2 as SYGVKD. The CDR3 totals 12 residues. V lost 4 bases and J lost 4, with 5 bases in between. The CDR3 DNA is TGTGCCATCAGTGGTGGAGGAAACACCATATATTTT. This codes for CAISGGGNTIYF.

For this clone: Other DNA variants within this sample encode the same CDR3. This chain joins TRBV7-2 and TRBJ2-7; D may be TRBD1 or TRBD2 (6 bases each). V was cut by 3 bases and J by 2 bases, with 8 bases left in between. The CDR3 is 13 amino acids. Germline values: CDR1 SGHTA, CDR2 FQGNSA. The CDR3 protein is CASSFGGPYEQYF. The CDR3 region has the DNA TGTGCCAGCAGCTTTGGGGGGCCCTACGAGCAGTACTTC.